This T cell receptor beta chain came from a study of spatial heterogeneity in lung cancer. Study conclusions and caveats: Ubiquitous, expanded tumor-derived TCRs were more frequently observed in blood at resection than at follow-up.

One entry per CDR3 protein, called by TCRdb with MiXCR from the 5' RACE reads. The sample has tens of thousands of distinct CDR3 sequences, roughly 15% seen once. This clonotype came up a few times. Its antigen is unknown. Stated time point: sample taken at primary tumor resection. Tumor, nontumor lung or frozen PBMC supplied whole RNA, sequenced without sorting. The donors, 60 to 80 patients with untreated early-stage non-small cell lung cancer, provided the samples. The CDR3 runs 17 residues. J lost 4 bases, V lost 4 bases, and 12 bases had no gene match. Germline CDR1 ENHRY, CDR2 SYGVKD. This TCR came from a male donor with early-stage non-small cell lung cancer. The J gene is TRBJ1-1, the V gene TRBV10-3; 10 nucleotides line up with TRBD1. The sample in question was PBMCs, obtained at surgery. The CDR3 loop reads CAISAAQTGGYGTEAFF. The CDR3 DNA follows: TGTGCCATCAGTGCCGCCCAGACAGGGGGCTATGGCACTGAAGCTTTCTTT.